Presented here are 6 T cell receptor beta chains from one specimen sequenced in a study of T cell clonality in common variable immunodeficiency. This table comes from immunoSEQ multiplex PCR, and its TCRdb copy is limited to in-frame clones, with some not included. The repertoire consists of 50,000 or so clones, none detected only once. The sequencing sample was made of peripheral blood mononuclear cells. The source of these receptors is a person aged 18 to 75 in good health.

This clone has a count of ten or more. The CDR3 end falls 3 residues outside the read, so it is completed with the germline J gene. This chain connects TRBV19 to TRBJ2-2; TRBD1 is a possible D gene (6 bases). Trimming removed 1 base from V and 3 bases from J, with 24 bases in between. The CDR3 is 20 residues long. The germline V gene encodes CDR1 LNHDA and CDR2 SQIVND (reference sequence). This CDR3 reads CASSIGWLGTLKGDTGELFF. The sequenced CDR3 bases are TGTGCCAGTAGTATAGGGTGGTTGGGGACACTAAAAGGAGACACCGGGGAG.

This clone was picked up a small number of times. The CDR3 goes on 3 residues after the read ends, and that part is filled in from the germline J gene. The V call is TRBV5-4, the J call TRBJ2-1; D possibly corresponds to TRBD2 (6 bases). This CDR3 has 14 amino acids. The V end lost 4 bases, the J end lost 7 bases, and 15 bases lay between the germline ends. Germline CDR1 is SGHNT and CDR2 is YYREEE (reference sequence). The DNA read from the CDR3 is TGTGCCAGCAGCCCGGGACTCCAATTAAATGAG. Its protein product is CASSPGLQLNE. The CDR3 as a whole reads CASSPGLQLNEQFF.

This clone has just a few counts. The read halts 3 residues ahead of the CDR3 end, with the missing end drawn from the germline J gene. This chain joins TRBV6-1 and TRBJ1-6, with no clear D. V lost 3 bases to trimming and J lost 10 bases, with 16 bases between them. CDR1 and CDR2 (germline): MNHNS, SASEGT. CDR3 length: 15 residues. Incomplete CDR3 DNA: TGTGCCAGCAGTGATCAGAGAGGGAGCGGATCACCC. Amino acid sequence: CASSDQRGSGSP. The entire CDR3 sequence reads CASSDQRGSGSPLHF.

This clone has ten or more counts. The DNA ends 3 residues before the CDR3 does, and the rest of the CDR3 is filled in from the germline J gene. The chain carries TRBV18 and TRBJ2-5; D call uncertain. The V and J ends lost 2 bases and 0 bases respectively, with 4 bases between them. Germline CDR1 is KGHSH and CDR2 is LQKENI. CDR3 length: 13 amino acids. Incomplete CDR3 DNA: TGTGCCAGCTCACCAAAGGACCAAGAGACC. This codes for CASSPKDQET. The CDR3 in its entirety is CASSPKDQETQYF.

This clone showed up many times. The CDR3 end lies 3 residues beyond the end of the read and is filled in from the germline J gene. The chain employs TRBV6-1 and TRBJ2-5; 9 bases agree with TRBD1. Unmatched junction bases numbered 8, after V lost 2 bases and J lost 4 bases. The CDR3 runs 16 residues. Germline V CDR1 and CDR2: MNHNS, SASEGT. The CDR3 spells CASSEPGQGVRETQYF. CDR3 bases read: TGTGCCAGCAGTGAACCGGGACAGGGAGTCCGAGAGACC.

With regard to this clone: The observed sequence ends 3 residues before the CDR3 terminus, with the missing tail filled in from the germline J gene. The gene calls are TRBV19 and TRBJ2-2, with D maybe TRBD1 (6 bases). The CDR3 consists of 14 residues. The germline CDR1 and CDR2 sequences are LNHDA and SQIVND (reference sequence). The CDR3 DNA, read in part, is TGTGCCAGTAGTCCCCACACCGACAGGCAAAAG. It codes for CASSPHTDRQK. The entire CDR3 protein is CASSPHTDRQKLFF.